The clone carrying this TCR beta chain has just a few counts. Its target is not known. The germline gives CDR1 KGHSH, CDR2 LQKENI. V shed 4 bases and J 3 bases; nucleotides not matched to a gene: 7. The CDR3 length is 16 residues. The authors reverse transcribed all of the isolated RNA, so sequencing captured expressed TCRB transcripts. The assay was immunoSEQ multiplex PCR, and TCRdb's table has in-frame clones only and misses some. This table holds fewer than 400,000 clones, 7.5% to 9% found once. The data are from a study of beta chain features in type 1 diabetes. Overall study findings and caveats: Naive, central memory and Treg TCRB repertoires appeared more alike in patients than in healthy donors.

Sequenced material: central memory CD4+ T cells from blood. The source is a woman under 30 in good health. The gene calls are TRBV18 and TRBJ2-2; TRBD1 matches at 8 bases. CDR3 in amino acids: CASSRIQGAHTGELFF. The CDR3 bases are TGTGCCAGCTCACGCATCCAGGGGGCTCACACCGGGGAGCTGTTTTTT. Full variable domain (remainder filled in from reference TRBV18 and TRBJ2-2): NAGVMQNPRHLVRRRGQEARLRCSPMKGHSHVYWYRQLPEEGLKFMVYLQKENIIDESGMPKERFSAEFPKEGPSILRIQQVVRGDSAAYFCASSRIQGAHTGELFFGEGSRLTVL.